This T cell receptor (beta chain) was documented in a study of T cell responses to AZD1222 COVID-19 vaccine. CDR3 size: 15 residues. Trimming removed 2 bases at V and 0 bases at J, with 9 bases between. CDR1 is MDHEN, CDR2 SYDVKM, per germline. Some clones are missing from TCRdb's copy, which holds only in-frame ones; the method was immunoSEQ multiplex PCR. The sample has 100,000 to 150,000 clones, about 82% seen once. Sequenced material: peripheral blood, taken on day 0 of AZD1222 vaccination. This sequence was found in an adult in good health. The chain combines TRBV28 with TRBJ2-3; TRBD2 might be the D (5 bases). CDR3 sequence (DNA): TGTGCCAGCAGTTTAGCGGGCAGTAGCACAGATACGCAGTATTTT. It specifies CASSLAGSSTDTQYF.